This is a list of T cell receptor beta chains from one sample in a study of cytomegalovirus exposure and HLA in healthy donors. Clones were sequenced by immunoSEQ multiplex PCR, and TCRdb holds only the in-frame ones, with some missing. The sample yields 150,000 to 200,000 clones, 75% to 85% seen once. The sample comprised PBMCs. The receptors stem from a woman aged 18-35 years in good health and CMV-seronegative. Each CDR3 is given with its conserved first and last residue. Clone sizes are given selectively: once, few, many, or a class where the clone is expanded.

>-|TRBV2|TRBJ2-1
CASSAELGLRNEQFF
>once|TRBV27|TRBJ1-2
CASSSRGDYGYTF
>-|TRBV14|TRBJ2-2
CAWRLAGRNTGELFF
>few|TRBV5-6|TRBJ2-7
CASSLMRDSSYEQYF
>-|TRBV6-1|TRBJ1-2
CASSETSPGGYTF
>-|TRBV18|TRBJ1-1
CASSPRGPEAFF
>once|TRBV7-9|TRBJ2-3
CASSLGSGTSTDTQYF
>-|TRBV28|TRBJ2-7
CASSGRATYEQYF
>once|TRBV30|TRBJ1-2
CAWSWPTAANYGYTF
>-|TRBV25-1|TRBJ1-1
CASSGGTGNTEAFF
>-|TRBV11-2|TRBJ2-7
CASSARDSSYEQYF
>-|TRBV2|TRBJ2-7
CASSEYLAGSYEQYF
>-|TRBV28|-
CASSYRGTYEQYF
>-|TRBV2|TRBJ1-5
CASSQTPGQGADQPQHF
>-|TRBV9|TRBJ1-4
CASSVGPWGEGNEKLFF
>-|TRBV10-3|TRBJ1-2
CAIAGTGRPELANYGYTF
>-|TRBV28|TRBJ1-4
CASSWTPNEKLFF
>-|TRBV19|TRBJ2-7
CASSYLGGGSEQYF
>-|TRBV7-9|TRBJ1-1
CASSLVGPTDTEAFF
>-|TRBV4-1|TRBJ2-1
CASTSANPYNEQFF
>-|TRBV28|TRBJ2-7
CASGSPGYEQYF
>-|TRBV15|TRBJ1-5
CATSRGSENQPQHF
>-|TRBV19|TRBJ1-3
CASSRGQSGNTIYF
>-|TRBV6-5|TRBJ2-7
CASSYSQGAPYEQYF
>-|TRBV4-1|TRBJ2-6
CASSQQGQSVSGANVLTF
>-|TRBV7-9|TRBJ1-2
CASSLTGLGYTF
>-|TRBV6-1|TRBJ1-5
CASSEGEQGGQPQHF
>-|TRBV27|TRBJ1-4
CASSLDRAGEKLFF
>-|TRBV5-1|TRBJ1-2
CASSLGTAPGGYGYTF
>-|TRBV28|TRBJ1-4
CASSASSLQATNEKLFF
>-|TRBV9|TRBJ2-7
CASSVRDYQTYEQYF
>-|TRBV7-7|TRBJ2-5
CASSFRPGQVETQYF
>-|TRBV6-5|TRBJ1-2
CASRGQGNYGYTF